The source of this T cell receptor (beta chain) is a study of CD8 T cells in ankylosing spondylitis. General study points: For ankylosing spondylitis blood, a TCR beta motif of about 8 highly homologous variants appeared characteristic. Reportedly, significant enrichment of disease-linked clones occurred in matched ankylosing spondylitis synovial fluid.

Libraries of TCR beta came from quantitative 5'-RACE with molecular barcodes. TCRdb re-analysed the 5' RACE reads in MiXCR, keeping a single row per CDR3 protein. The sample has 200,000 to 250,000 distinct CDR3 sequences, approximately 20% seen once. This clonotype turned up a few times. Its antigen is still unknown. The CDR3 consists of 13 residues. V lost 4 bases to trimming and J lost 5 bases, with 9 bases between them. Looked up from germline, CDR1 is MNHEY and CDR2 is SMNVEV (reference sequence). The chain has TRBV27 and TRBJ2-1; D assignment may be TRBD1 or TRBD2 (5 bases each). The receptor was derived from a male donor with ankylosing spondylitis. The sample was blood, either unsorted or a sorted T cell fraction (not recorded which). This CDR3 reads CASSSEGNNEQFF. CDR3 nucleotides: TGTGCCAGCAGTTCCGAGGGGAACAATGAGCAGTTCTTC.